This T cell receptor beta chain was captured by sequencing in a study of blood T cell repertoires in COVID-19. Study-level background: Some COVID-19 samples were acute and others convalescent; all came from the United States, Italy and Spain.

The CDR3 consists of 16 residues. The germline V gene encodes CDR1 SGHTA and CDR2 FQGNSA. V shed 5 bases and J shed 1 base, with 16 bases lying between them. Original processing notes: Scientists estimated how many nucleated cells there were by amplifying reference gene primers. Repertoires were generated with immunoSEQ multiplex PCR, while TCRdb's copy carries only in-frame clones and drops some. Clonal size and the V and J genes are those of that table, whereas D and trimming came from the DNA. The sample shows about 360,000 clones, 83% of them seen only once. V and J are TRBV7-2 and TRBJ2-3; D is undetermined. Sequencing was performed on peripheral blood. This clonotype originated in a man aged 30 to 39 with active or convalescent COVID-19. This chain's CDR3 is CASSQEINRGTDTQYF. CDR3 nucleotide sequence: TGTGCCAGCAGCCAAGAGATCAATAGAGGCACAGATACGCAGTATTTT. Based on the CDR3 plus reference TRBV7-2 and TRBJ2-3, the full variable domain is GAGVSQSPSNKVTEKGKDVELRCDPISGHTALYWYRQSLGQGLEFLIYFQGNSAPDKSGLPSDRFSAERTGGSVSTLTIQRTQQEDSAVYLCASSQEINRGTDTQYFGPGTRLTVL.